This T cell receptor (beta chain) is from a study of blood T cell repertoires in COVID-19. The CDR3 runs to 15 residues. CDR1 is SGHTA, CDR2 FQGTGA, per germline. V was clipped by 2 bases and J by 6 bases; unmatched bases: 2. Generated by immunoSEQ multiplex PCR, the TCRdb table keeps only in-frame clones and is missing some. Of fewer than 350,000 clones in the sample, roughly 89% were seen once. The sequenced sample consisted of PBMCs or T cells enriched from blood (not recorded which). The source is a man in his sixties who had recovered from COVID-19. The genes are TRBV7-3 and TRBJ2-2; TRBD1 matches 11 bases. CDR3 DNA sequence: TGTGCCAGCAGCTTACCGGGACAGGGGGCCGGGGAGCTGTTTTTT. Translation: CASSLPGQGAGELFF.